One sample yielded the 20 T cell receptor beta chains listed below, sequenced in a study of shared clonotypes between healthy human individuals. Assay: immunoSEQ multiplex PCR; the TCRdb copy retains only in-frame clones and omits some. The sample includes approximately 340,000 clones, 70% to 75% of them seen just once. Sequencing was done on a sample of memory CD4+ T cells sorted from blood. Noted subset: CD45RA-negative fraction. The origin of the receptors is a young man in good health.

The chain joins TRBV27 to TRBJ2-3, with 13 bases lining up with TRBD2. J lost 7 bases, V lost 1 base, and 2 bases had no gene match. This CDR3 is 15 amino acids long. Germline V gives CDR1 MNHEY, CDR2 SMNVEV (reference sequence). The CDR3, as DNA: TGTGCCAGCAGTTTATGGACTAGCGGGAGTAATACGCAGTATTTT. Residues: CASSLWTSGSNTQYF.

The chain is built from TRBV11-2 and TRBJ2-3, with D unresolved. CDR1 and CDR2 from the germline V gene are SGHAT and FQNNGV. The CDR3 is 13 residues long. V was cut by 5 bases and J by 5 bases, with 11 bases left in between. CDR3 sequence: CASSVGSLDTQYF. The CDR3 DNA follows: TGTGCCAGCAGCGTGGGATCCTTAGATACGCAGTATTTT.

V is TRBV5-1 and J is TRBJ2-5; D perhaps matches TRBD2 (6 bases). The CDR3 loop spans 15 amino acids. Germline V gene lookup returns CDR1 SGHRS and CDR2 YFSETQ. Trimming left V 0 bases short and J 5 bases short, with 14 bases between. The CDR3 spells CASSLAGTREETQYF. As DNA, the CDR3 is TGCGCCAGCAGCTTGGCCGGGACTCGGGAGGAGACCCAGTACTTC.

This chain's CDR3 is CASSSYGGNTIYF. As DNA, the CDR3 is TGTGCCAGCAGCTCCTACGGTGGAAACACCATATATTTT. The rearrangement uses TRBV5-4 and TRBJ1-3; D call uncertain. The CDR3 is 13 residues long. Germline CDR1 and CDR2: SGHNT and YYREEE (reference sequence). V was trimmed by 3 bases and J by 3 bases, leaving 7 bases between them.

The V call is TRBV2, the J call TRBJ2-3, with no clear D. The CDR3 sequence is 15 residues long. Germline lookup yields CDR1 SNHLY and CDR2 FYNNEI. V was clipped by 6 bases and J by 0 bases, with 13 bases between them. DNA for the CDR3: TGTGCCAGCAGCGTAGATAGCCGAAGCACAGATACGCAGTATTTT. This codes for CASSVDSRSTDTQYF.

The chain uses TRBV10-3 and TRBJ1-2, with D unresolved. The germline CDR1 and CDR2 sequences are ENHRY and SYGVKD. The V gene lost 0 bases and the J gene lost 0 bases, with 17 bases spanning the gap. CDR3 length: 18 residues. The CDR3 DNA is TGTGCCATCAGTGAGTCACGGCAGCCAGGCCCAGCTAACTATGGCTACACCTTC. Residues: CAISESRQPGPANYGYTF.

The rearrangement uses TRBV28 and TRBJ2-7; 15 bases are a match to TRBD2. The length of the CDR3 is 15 residues. The germline V gene has CDR1 MDHEN and CDR2 SYDVKM. The V gene end was trimmed by 3 bases and the J gene end by 6 bases; junction bases not matched to a gene: 3. The DNA of the CDR3 is TGTGCCAGCAGTTTCGGGACTAGCGGGAGGCGCGAGCAGTACTTC. The encoded protein is CASSFGTSGRREQYF.

The chain couples TRBV15 to TRBJ1-1; possible D gene TRBD1, 5 bases. The CDR3 contains 17 residues. Germline CDR1 is LNHNV and CDR2 is YYDKDF (reference sequence). With 2 bases removed from V and 6 bases from J, the gap between germline ends came to 22 bases. CDR3 bases: TGTGCCACCAGCAGAAGGTCCCCGGGGGTAGGGGCGCCTGAAGCTTTCTTT. Its protein product is CATSRRSPGVGAPEAFF.

There are many counts of this clone. The J gene is TRBJ2-7, the V gene TRBV7-9, with 12 bases fitting TRBD2. The trim removed 4 bases at V and 3 bases at J, leaving 7 bases unmatched. This CDR3 has 16 residues. CDR1 SEHNR and CDR2 FQNEAQ come from the germline V gene (reference sequence). CDR3 nucleotide sequence: TGTGCCAGCAGCTCTACAGGACTAGCGGGAAACTACGAGCAGTACTTC. Its translation is CASSSTGLAGNYEQYF.

This clone was counted only a few times. The rearrangement uses TRBV2 and TRBJ2-3; D is possibly TRBD2 (6 bases). CDR3 size: 13 residues. Trimming stripped 6 bases from V and 8 bases from J, with 15 bases between. Germline CDR1 SNHLY, CDR2 FYNNEI. The CDR3 here is CASSGTPGGTQYF. The CDR3 nucleotides read TGTGCCAGCAGCGGGACGCCCGGGGGTACGCAGTATTTT.

The rearrangement links TRBV5-4 to TRBJ1-2, with a tentative D call TRBD1 (5 bases). The CDR3 is made up of 17 amino acids. V lost 6 bases, J lost 8 bases, and 29 bases lay in between. From germline, CDR1 is SGHNT and CDR2 YYREEE (reference sequence). CDR3 protein: CASTRPGTDGRRWGYTF. The CDR3 coding sequence is TGTGCCAGCACCCGGCCCGGGACGGACGGGCGAAGGTGGGGCTACACCTTC. The full variable domain, its missing parts supplied by reference TRBV5-4 and TRBJ1-2, is ETGVTQSPTHLIKTRGQQVTLRCSSQSGHNTVSWYQQALGQGPQFIFQYYREEENGRGNFPPRFSGLQFPNYSSELNVNALELDDSALYLCASTRPGTDGRRWGYTFGSGTRLTVV.

This clone was recorded at least ten times. Here the CDR3 reads CAISEGRTQETQYF. CDR3 sequence (DNA): TGTGCCATCAGTGAGGGCCGGACCCAAGAGACCCAGTACTTC. V is TRBV10-3 and J is TRBJ2-5; D is unclear. Trimming stripped 2 bases from V and 1 base from J, with 8 bases between. The CDR3 contains 14 residues. Germline CDR1 ENHRY, CDR2 SYGVKD.

This clone was seen a handful of times. The V gene is TRBV6-1, the J gene TRBJ1-5; D remains unclear. CDR1 is MNHNS and CDR2 is SASEGT in the germline V gene. The CDR3 consists of 14 residues. Trimming stripped 8 bases from V and 0 bases from J, with 11 bases between. The CDR3 reads CASLDPGSNQPQHF. CDR3 sequence (DNA): TGTGCCAGCCTGGACCCGGGTAGCAATCAGCCCCAGCATTTT.

This rearrangement joins TRBV9 to TRBJ2-5, with 10 bases fitting TRBD1. The germline V gene has CDR1 SGDLS and CDR2 YYNGEE. J gave up 4 bases and V 3 bases, and 9 bases lay outside the gene matches. CDR3 length: 16 residues. The CDR3 sequence is CASSAQGQGFGETQYF. The CDR3, as DNA: TGTGCCAGCAGCGCCCAGGGACAGGGGTTTGGAGAGACCCAGTACTTC. Complete variable domain (other parts from reference TRBV9 and TRBJ2-5): DSGVTQTPKHLITATGQRVTLRCSPRSGDLSVYWYQQSLDQGLQFLIQYYNGEERAKGNILERFSAQQFPDLHSELNLSSLELGDSALYFCASSAQGQGFGETQYFGPGTRLLVL.

This clone turned up a few times. The genes are TRBV7-3 and TRBJ2-7; tentatively, D is TRBD2 (6 bases). The V end lost 0 bases, the J end lost 10 bases, and 16 bases lay between the germline ends. This CDR3 region has 14 residues. Germline assignment: CDR1 SGHTA and CDR2 FQGTGA. CDR3 loop: CASSLTGRGSDQYF. In DNA form, the CDR3 reads TGTGCCAGCAGCTTAACGGGTCGGGGGTCGGATCAGTACTTC.

This clone was counted between two and nine times. The J gene is TRBJ1-5, the V gene TRBV11-2; the D is unclear. There are 13 residues in the CDR3. Germline V CDR1 and CDR2: SGHAT, FQNNGV. Trimming cost V 3 bases and J 6 bases, with 9 bases left between them. The CDR3 sequence is CASSFGKGQPQHF. The CDR3 DNA follows: TGTGCCAGCAGCTTCGGCAAGGGTCAGCCCCAGCATTTT.

The V call is TRBV30, the J call TRBJ2-1; 9 bases agree with TRBD2. The CDR3 spans 18 residues. With 3 bases clipped from V and 5 bases from J, the junction kept 17 bases outside the gene matches. The germline CDR1 and CDR2 sequences are GTSNPN and SVGIG (reference sequence). The CDR3 here is CAWRKTTSGHLLNNEQFF. The CDR3 coding sequence is TGTGCCTGGAGGAAGACGACTAGCGGCCATCTATTAAACAATGAGCAGTTCTTC.

This clone was seen more than once but under ten times. This chain links TRBV18 with TRBJ2-2, with D uncertain. V gave up 0 bases and J gave up 4 bases, with 9 bases separating them. CDR1 is KGHSH, CDR2 LQKENI, per germline. This CDR3 has 15 residues. In DNA form, the CDR3 reads TGTGCCAGCTCACCACCAAGGGTTGGCACCGGGGAGCTGTTTTTT. Its translation: CASSPPRVGTGELFF.

This clone was counted once. This specimen includes other DNA sequences encoding the same CDR3. The chain combines TRBV20-1 with TRBJ1-1, with D tentatively TRBD1 (5 bases). This CDR3 spans 11 amino acids. Germline V CDR1 and CDR2: DFQATT, SNEGSKA (reference sequence). The V gene lost 5 bases and the J gene lost 8 bases, with 12 bases spanning the gap. CDR3 DNA: TGCAGTGCTTTTACCGGGGCCGAAGCTTTCTTT. Encoded protein: CSAFTGAEAFF.

V is TRBV7-2 and J is TRBJ2-1; 11 bases agree with TRBD1. Germline V gene sequence: CDR1 SGHTA, CDR2 FQGNSA. The CDR3 loop spans 16 amino acids. V gave up 5 bases and J gave up 4 bases; unmatched junction bases: 7. The CDR3 DNA sequence: TGTGCCAGCAGCCGCCCCGGGACAGGGGGATACAATGAGCAGTTCTTC. Its protein product is CASSRPGTGGYNEQFF.